This entry describes one TCR beta chain. Its cognate antigen is unknown. This entry comes from a study of Ad26.COV2.S vaccination and SARS-CoV-2 variants. On the study more broadly: The donor belonged to the COV1001 Ad26.COV2.S trial arm. Ad26.COV2.S, an intramuscular injection, was given once or twice 56 days apart. Study conclusions and caveats: Recipients of vaccine and of placebo showed similar breadth of their non-spike TCR repertoires.

Profiled with immunoSEQ multiplex PCR; TCRdb holds only in-frame clones, not every one. Seen here are about 410,000 clones, 75% to 90% observed once, and the top ten hold about 3.6%. CDR1 and CDR2 from the germline V gene are ENHRY and SYGVKD. Trimming cost V 10 bases and J 1 base, with 14 bases left between them. The CDR3 extends over 14 amino acids. Treatment here: about 20 received Ad26.COV2.S at low or high dose, single or two shots; 5 received placebo; per-sample allocation not given. Following the first vaccine or placebo injection, samples were taken on day 63. Expressing Wuhan-strain SARS-CoV-2 spike, an Ad26 vector served as the vaccine.

The chain links TRBV10-3 to TRBJ1-5; D perhaps matches TRBD1 (6 bases). The clonotype was recovered from a person between 18 and 65 years old who received the Ad26.COV2.S COVID-19 vaccine or a placebo. The source material was peripheral blood, sampled in a trial of Ad26.COV2.S vaccine versus placebo. The CDR3 nucleotides read TGTGCCACCACACAGGGTCTGAGCAATCAGCCCCAGCATTTT. Protein product: CATTQGLSNQPQHF.